Presented here are 32 T cell receptor beta chains from one specimen sequenced in a study of OX40 agonist ivuxolimab in advanced cancers. Sequencing used immunoSEQ multiplex PCR; TCRdb keeps in-frame clones, though not all of them. Of 70,000 or so clones listed, more than 80% are singletons. The sample was CD4+ or CD8+ T cells sorted from blood, taken in a trial of the OX40 agonist ivuxolimab. The receptors shown here come from an adult with an advanced solid tumor such as melanoma, head and neck, liver or kidney cancer.

In its sample, this clone was seen a few times. The gene calls are TRBV5-1 and TRBJ2-1, with D perhaps matching TRBD1 (5 bases). Trimming pared 0 bases from V and 4 bases from J, leaving 11 bases between. The CDR3 contains 15 residues. From germline, CDR1 is SGHRS and CDR2 YFSETQ. The CDR3 sequence: CASSLVTAGYNEQFF. The CDR3 bases are TGCGCCAGCAGCTTGGTGACAGCTGGATACAATGAGCAGTTCTTC.

This clone was counted a few times. The chain uses TRBV7-2 and TRBJ1-6; perhaps TRBD1 as D (6 bases). Germline V gene data show CDR1 as SGHTA and CDR2 as FQGNSA. This CDR3 region has 15 residues. The germline V and J ends were trimmed by 7 bases and 0 bases, with 10 bases remaining between them. CDR3 amino acids: CASNQQGSYNSPLHF. Written as DNA, the CDR3 is TGTGCCAGCAACCAACAGGGCTCCTATAATTCACCCCTCCACTTT. Using reference TRBV7-2 and TRBJ1-6 for the parts outside the CDR3, the full variable domain is GAGVSQSPSNKVTEKGKDVELRCDPISGHTALYWYRQSLGQGLEFLIYFQGNSAPDKSGLPSDRFSAERTGGSVSTLTIQRTQQEDSAVYLCASNQQGSYNSPLHFGNGTRLTVT.

The CDR3 spells CASSSQGPLREKLFF. The CDR3 nucleotides are TGTGCCAGCAGCTCACAGGGGCCCCTTAGGGAAAAACTGTTTTTT. J is TRBJ1-4 and V is TRBV5-4, with 7 bases lining up with TRBD1. This CDR3 is built from 15 residues. Germline-derived CDR1 and CDR2 are SGHNT and YYREEE (reference sequence). The ends lost 3 bases at V and 8 bases at J; junction bases unmatched: 10.

The gene calls are TRBV2 and TRBJ2-6, with unresolved D. Germline V CDR1 and CDR2: SNHLY, FYNNEI. The ends were cut back, 3 bases at V and 0 bases at J, with 6 bases in the middle. The CDR3 loop spans 15 amino acids. CDR3 residues: CASSDARSGANVLTF. DNA for the CDR3: TGTGCCAGCAGTGATGCACGCTCTGGGGCCAACGTCCTGACTTTC.

The chain links TRBV5-1 to TRBJ2-3; maybe TRBD1 (6 bases). Trimming shortened V by 6 bases and J by 1 base, and 9 bases separated the two germline ends. CDR3 length: 13 amino acids. The germline V gene has CDR1 SGHRS and CDR2 YFSETQ. The CDR3 DNA reads TGCGCCAGCACGGCAGGGGGCACAGATACGCAGTATTTT. It translates to CASTAGGTDTQYF. Full variable domain (rest looked up from reference TRBV5-1 and TRBJ2-3): KAGVTQTPRYLIKTRGQQVTLSCSPISGHRSVSWYQQTPGQGLQFLFEYFSETQRNKGNFPGRFSGRQFSNSRSEMNVSTLELGDSALYLCASTAGGTDTQYFGPGTRLTVL.

The CDR3, as DNA: TGTGCCAGCAGTGAAGCTGGGGGCTTGAATACGCAGTATTTT. This translates into CASSEAGGLNTQYF. The chain couples TRBV6-1 to TRBJ2-3; D may be TRBD1 (6 bases). This CDR3 spans 14 amino acids. Germline CDR1 is MNHNS and CDR2 is SASEGT. Between the trimmed V and J ends, which lost 0 bases and 7 bases, there was a span of 11 bases.

The chain has TRBV6-6 and TRBJ2-5; 8 positions agree with TRBD2. Germline CDR1 MNHNY, CDR2 SVGAGI (reference sequence). After removal of 4 bases from V and 5 bases from J, the junction contained 9 bases not matched to a gene. This CDR3 has 15 residues. CDR3 residues: CASSSFAGGMETQYF. The CDR3 DNA follows: TGTGCCAGCAGTTCCTTCGCGGGGGGCATGGAGACCCAGTACTTC.

Ten or more counts support this clone. This chain connects TRBV7-9 to TRBJ2-7; no reliable D call. V was shortened by 5 bases and J by 3 bases, with 2 bases between the two germline ends. This CDR3 contains 10 residues. Per the germline V gene, CDR1 is SEHNR and CDR2 is FQNEAQ (reference sequence). CDR3 residues: CASSNYEQYF. The CDR3 DNA sequence: TGTGCCAGCAGCAACTACGAGCAGTACTTC. The whole variable domain, remainder taken from reference TRBV7-9 and TRBJ2-7, is DTGVSQNPRHKITKRGQNVTFRCDPISEHNRLYWYRQTLGQGPEFLTYFQNEAQLEKSRLLSDRFSAERPKGSFSTLEIQRTEQGDSAMYLCASSNYEQYFGPGTRLTVT.

The chain joins TRBV6-1 to TRBJ2-3; 7 bases agree with TRBD1. The V segment lost 5 bases and the J segment 4 bases; nucleotides outside the gene matches: 3. Germline V CDR1 and CDR2: MNHNS, SASEGT. The CDR3 has 13 amino acids. CDR3 residues: CASSRDRPDTQYF. CDR3 coding DNA: TGTGCCAGCAGTCGGGACAGACCAGATACGCAGTATTTT.

The V and J genes are TRBV11-1 and TRBJ1-3; D gene ambiguous. V shed 5 bases and J shed 0 bases, with 11 bases lying between them. Germline loops: CDR1 SGHAT, CDR2 FQDESV (reference sequence). The CDR3 runs to 15 residues. CDR3 DNA: TGTGCCAGCAGCCCAGAGCCCTTCTCTGGAAACACCATATATTTT. Translation: CASSPEPFSGNTIYF.

This chain connects TRBV5-4 to TRBJ2-5; 7 bases line up with TRBD2. With V trimmed by 3 bases and J by 2 bases, 7 bases remained unmatched. Per the germline V gene, CDR1 is SGHNT and CDR2 is YYREEE (reference sequence). CDR3 length: 15 amino acids. The CDR3 reads CASSSQRGDQETQYF. The CDR3 nucleotides are TGTGCCAGCAGCTCACAGCGGGGAGATCAAGAGACCCAGTACTTC.

This chain uses TRBV7-2 with TRBJ1-2; D gene uncertain. The CDR3 consists of 16 residues. V lost 5 bases, J lost 4 bases, and 20 bases lay in between. The germline V gene has CDR1 SGHTA and CDR2 FQGNSA. In DNA form, the CDR3 reads TGTGCCAGCAGCCCTAGTTCAACAGAGGCCCGCTATGGCTACACCTTC. Translated: CASSPSSTEARYGYTF.

J is TRBJ2-3 and V is TRBV10-3, with 8 positions matching TRBD2. From germline, CDR1 is ENHRY and CDR2 SYGVKD. After removal of 6 bases from V and 2 bases from J, the junction contained 7 bases not matched to a gene. The CDR3 is 15 amino acids. CDR3 nucleotides: TGTGCCATCAGACGGGGGGGACAATCCACAGATACGCAGTATTTT. Its translation: CAIRRGGQSTDTQYF.

The chain recombines TRBV18 with TRBJ2-5; 7 nucleotides line up with TRBD1. This CDR3 contains 13 residues. J lost 5 bases, V lost 5 bases, and 5 bases had no gene match. Germline V gene lookup returns CDR1 KGHSH and CDR2 LQKENI. The CDR3, as DNA: TGTGCCAGCTCAGCACAGGGGTCGGAGACCCAGTACTTC. Encoded protein: CASSAQGSETQYF.

V and J are TRBV6-5 and TRBJ1-2; 7 positions agree with TRBD1. This CDR3 region has 14 residues. Losses at the gene ends were 2 bases for V and 8 bases for J; bases not matched to a gene: 8. Germline CDR1 and CDR2: MNHEY and SVGAGI. The CDR3 spells CASSYLRQGHGYTF. Written as DNA, the CDR3 is TGTGCCAGCAGTTACCTCAGACAGGGCCACGGCTACACCTTC.

This rearrangement joins TRBV6-6 to TRBJ1-5, with D possibly TRBD1 on 5 matching bases. This CDR3 contains 14 residues. Germline CDR1 and CDR2: MNHNY and SVGAGI (reference sequence). V lost 2 bases to trimming and J lost 4 bases, with 9 bases between them. CDR3 sequence reads: CASSYGSGNQPQHF. The CDR3 region has the DNA TGTGCCAGCAGTTACGGGTCAGGGAATCAGCCCCAGCATTTT.

This chain connects TRBV6-5 to TRBJ2-5; weak D call: TRBD2 (5 bases). V was clipped by 9 bases and J by 3 bases, with 14 bases between them. This CDR3 region has 13 residues. Germline-derived CDR1 and CDR2 are MNHEY and SVGAGI. The CDR3: CASQRTRKETQYF. In DNA, the CDR3 is TGTGCCAGTCAGCGGACTCGTAAAGAGACCCAGTACTTC.

The J gene is TRBJ1-4, the V gene TRBV7-9; D call uncertain. CDR1 and CDR2 from the germline V gene are SEHNR and FQNEAQ (reference sequence). Trimming removed 5 bases from V and 0 bases from J, with 10 bases in between. The CDR3 sequence is 15 residues long. The CDR3 sequence: CASSAGEATNEKLFF. The DNA for the CDR3 is TGTGCCAGCAGCGCCGGGGAGGCAACTAATGAAAAACTGTTTTTT.

With regard to this clone: The same CDR3 is also encoded by other DNA sequences in this sample. The genes are TRBV7-2 and TRBJ1-2, with D possibly matching TRBD1 (6 bases). Trimming stripped 1 base from V and 6 bases from J, with 18 bases between. In germline, CDR1 is SGHTA, CDR2 FQGNSA. The CDR3 length is 16 residues. CDR3 residues: CASSLEVGRGLDGYTF. Written as DNA, the CDR3 is TGTGCCAGCAGCTTAGAAGTCGGCCGGGGGCTGGATGGCTACACCTTC. The complete variable domain, with remaining parts taken from reference TRBV7-2 and TRBJ1-2, reads GAGVSQSPSNKVTEKGKDVELRCDPISGHTALYWYRQSLGQGLEFLIYFQGNSAPDKSGLPSDRFSAERTGGSVSTLTIQRTQQEDSAVYLCASSLEVGRGLDGYTFGSGTRLTVV.

The rearrangement uses TRBV5-6 and TRBJ2-1; D not certain. Germline V lookup: CDR1 SGHDT, CDR2 YYEEEE. Trimming removed 0 bases at V and 4 bases at J, with 20 bases between. The CDR3 is 18 amino acids. CDR3 nucleotide sequence: TGTGCCAGCAGCTTGGCGTCGGGCAGTGGGTTGAGATACAATGAGCAGTTCTTC. It translates to CASSLASGSGLRYNEQFF. Complete variable domain (other parts from reference TRBV5-6 and TRBJ2-1): DAGVTQSPTHLIKTRGQQVTLRCSPKSGHDTVSWYQQALGQGPQFIFQYYEEEERQRGNFPDRFSGHQFPNYSSELNVNALLLGDSALYLCASSLASGSGLRYNEQFFGPGTRLTVL.

The rearrangement links TRBV5-1 to TRBJ2-3, with a tentative D call TRBD1 (6 bases). This CDR3 has 15 amino acids. V was shortened by 2 bases and J by 5 bases, with 15 bases between the two germline ends. Germline assignment: CDR1 SGHRS and CDR2 YFSETQ. The CDR3 spells CASSFSSGARDTQYF. The CDR3 bases are TGCGCCAGCAGCTTCTCCTCAGGGGCTAGAGATACGCAGTATTTT.

This clone occurred once. CDR3 sequence reads: CSVAPGGTTYEQYF. CDR3 nucleotides: TGCAGCGTCGCTCCCGGGGGGACAACCTACGAGCAGTACTTC. The chain is built from TRBV29-1 and TRBJ2-7; tentatively, D is TRBD2 (7 bases). Per germline, CDR1 SQVTM and CDR2 ANQGSEA. CDR3 length: 14 amino acids. Trimming shortened V by 6 bases and J by 2 bases, and 17 bases separated the two germline ends.

This chain links TRBV28 with TRBJ1-3, with TRBD1 as a possible D gene (5 bases). V lost 8 bases to trimming and J lost 0 bases, with 20 bases between them. CDR3 length: 17 residues. CDR1 and CDR2 from the germline V gene are MDHEN and SYDVKM. CDR3 protein: CASSAVLGTSSGNTIYF. Here the CDR3 DNA reads TGTGCCAGCTCAGCAGTTTTGGGGACGAGCTCTGGAAACACCATATATTTT.

The V call is TRBV5-1, the J call TRBJ1-1, with TRBD1 identical over 8 bases. Germline V gene data show CDR1 as SGHRS and CDR2 as YFSETQ. J was trimmed by 1 base and V by 6 bases; bases with no gene match: 8. This CDR3 comprises 15 residues. The CDR3 nucleotides read TGCGCCAGCACCCCACATACAGGGGGGAACACTGAAGCTTTCTTT. Amino acids: CASTPHTGGNTEAFF.

CDR3 nucleotides: TGTGCCTGGACAGGGGGCCCATTCTATGGCTACACCTTC. It specifies CAWTGGPFYGYTF. The chain combines TRBV30 with TRBJ1-2, with 8 bases aligning to TRBD1. J gave up 4 bases and V 4 bases, and 5 bases lay outside the gene matches. The CDR3 consists of 13 residues. Germline-derived CDR1 and CDR2 are GTSNPN and SVGIG (reference sequence). The variable domain in full, with the rest retrieved from reference TRBV30 and TRBJ1-2, is SQTIHQWPATLVQPVGSPLSLECTVEGTSNPNLYWYRQAAGRGLQLLFYSVGIGQISSEVPQNLSASRPQDRQFILSSKKLLLSDSGFYLCAWTGGPFYGYTFGSGTRLTVV.

The chain employs TRBV6-4 and TRBJ1-1; D gene unclear. The ends were cut back, 7 bases at V and 1 base at J, with 10 bases in the middle. Germline CDR1 is MRHNA and CDR2 is SNTAGT. The CDR3 loop spans 13 amino acids. Here the CDR3 DNA reads TGTGCCAGCACCTCCGCAGGGAACACTGAAGCTTTCTTT. It codes for CASTSAGNTEAFF.

The genes are TRBV5-1 and TRBJ2-1; 7 bases line up with TRBD2. Germline V gene data show CDR1 as SGHRS and CDR2 as YFSETQ. V shed 3 bases, J shed 7 bases, and the junction held 13 bases outside the gene matches. The CDR3 runs 16 residues. The CDR3 loop reads CASSSTGTTQENEQFF. Here the CDR3 DNA reads TGCGCCAGCAGCTCCACCGGGACTACTCAGGAGAATGAGCAGTTCTTC.

This chain joins TRBV6-5 and TRBJ1-2; D is undetermined. Germline V CDR1 and CDR2: MNHEY, SVGAGI. The CDR3 sequence is 15 residues long. The ends were cut back, 2 bases at V and 2 bases at J, with 12 bases in the middle. The DNA for the CDR3 is TGTGCCAGCAGTTACGGCGGAGGGATGAACTATGGCTACACCTTC. This translates into CASSYGGGMNYGYTF.

J is TRBJ2-1 and V is TRBV11-2; no clear D. The germline V gene encodes CDR1 SGHAT and CDR2 FQNNGV. This CDR3 has 15 residues. V was trimmed by 0 bases and J by 11 bases, leaving 17 bases between them. Here the CDR3 reads CASSLDSSDWAKQFF. CDR3 sequence (DNA): TGTGCCAGCAGCTTAGATAGTTCTGACTGGGCAAAGCAGTTCTTC.

The chain links TRBV11-3 to TRBJ2-7, with D uncertain. V lost 1 base to trimming and J lost 2 bases, with 12 bases between them. CDR3 length equals 15 residues. Germline assignment: CDR1 SGHNT and CDR2 YENEEA. The chain's CDR3 is CASSLAYGGAYEQYF. Here the CDR3 DNA reads TGTGCCAGCAGCTTAGCTTATGGCGGAGCCTACGAGCAGTACTTC.

There are a few counts of this clone. This sequence joins TRBV7-8 and TRBJ2-2; 14 nucleotides line up with TRBD2. The J segment lost 7 bases and the V segment lost 5 bases, leaving 9 bases of the junction unmatched. CDR3 length equals 17 residues. Germline V CDR1 and CDR2: SGHVS, FQNEAQ. The CDR3 protein is CASSATTSGGAVGELFF. In DNA, the CDR3 is TGTGCCAGCAGCGCCACGACTAGCGGGGGGGCCGTCGGGGAGCTGTTTTTT.

The chain is built from TRBV15 and TRBJ2-2; tentatively, D is TRBD2 (5 bases). V dropped 2 bases and J dropped 6 bases, with 13 bases sitting between them. Germline values: CDR1 LNHNV, CDR2 YYDKDF (reference sequence). The CDR3 spans 15 residues. The CDR3 DNA sequence: TGTGCCACCAGCAGAAACTTGGGAGCGGCCGGGGAGCTGTTTTTT. Amino acids: CATSRNLGAAGELFF.